A selection of T cell receptor beta chains follows, all from one sample in a study of shared clonotypes between healthy human individuals. Assay used: immunoSEQ multiplex PCR; TCRdb lists only in-frame clones, some missing. This repertoire shows around 600,000 clones, around 95% found once; its top ten account for around 0.12%. Sequenced sample: naive CD8+ T cells sorted from blood. Every receptor here comes from a woman between 25 and 40 years old in good health. Both conserved end residues are part of each CDR3. Fields, in order: CDR3 DNA, CDR3 protein, CDR3 length, D gene, J gene, V gene, clone size. D genes are given only for firm matches. Expanded clones get a size class; other rows say once, few or many, or leave the size out.

CDR3 DNA: TGTGCCAGCAGCGGAAACAGGGGGCGCTCGGATGGCTACACCTTC; CDR3 protein: CASSGNRGRSDGYTF; CDR3 length: 15; D gene: TRBD1; J gene: TRBJ1-2; V gene: TRBV9; clone size: once
CDR3 DNA: TGTGCCAGCAGCTTGGGGGGACAGGGCGGGCAGCCCCAGCATTTT; CDR3 protein: CASSLGGQGGQPQHF; CDR3 length: 15; D gene: TRBD1; J gene: TRBJ1-5; V gene: TRBV13; clone size: -
CDR3 DNA: TGCGCCAGCAGCTCGCGACTAGCGGGGAACTACAATGAGCAGTTCTTC; CDR3 protein: CASSSRLAGNYNEQFF; CDR3 length: 16; D gene: TRBD2; J gene: TRBJ2-1; V gene: TRBV5-1; clone size: once
CDR3 DNA: TGTGCCAGCAGCTACCCCGTGGAGCAGTTCTTC; CDR3 protein: CASSYPVEQFF; CDR3 length: 11; D gene: -; J gene: TRBJ2-1; V gene: TRBV7-9; clone size: -
CDR3 DNA: TGCGCCAGCAGAAACCAGGGGGCGAACACCGGGGAGCTGTTTTTT; CDR3 protein: CASRNQGANTGELFF; CDR3 length: 15; D gene: TRBD1; J gene: TRBJ2-2; V gene: TRBV5-1; clone size: -
CDR3 DNA: TGCGCCAGCAGTGATCGGTATTTGGGCTGGCAGTACTTC; CDR3 protein: CASSDRYLGWQYF; CDR3 length: 13; D gene: -; J gene: TRBJ2-7; V gene: TRBV10-2; clone size: -
CDR3 DNA: TGCGCCAGCAGCCAAGCCGGGACTAGTCTTGTTACGCAGTATTTT; CDR3 protein: CASSQAGTSLVTQYF; CDR3 length: 15; D gene: TRBD2; J gene: TRBJ2-3; V gene: TRBV4-1; clone size: -
CDR3 DNA: TGTGCCAGCAGTTTGTCTGCTTACGGCTCCGATGAGCAGTTCTTC; CDR3 protein: CASSLSAYGSDEQFF; CDR3 length: 15; D gene: -; J gene: TRBJ2-1; V gene: TRBV27; clone size: once
CDR3 DNA: TGTGCCAGCAGTTACGACCCCTATAATTCACCCCTCCACTTT; CDR3 protein: CASSYDPYNSPLHF; CDR3 length: 14; D gene: -; J gene: TRBJ1-6; V gene: TRBV6-6; clone size: -
CDR3 DNA: TGTGCCAGCAGCCCAAGGGGACAGATCAACGAGCAGTACTTC; CDR3 protein: CASSPRGQINEQYF; CDR3 length: 14; D gene: TRBD1; J gene: TRBJ2-7; V gene: TRBV7-8; clone size: -
CDR3 DNA: TGTGCCAGCTCACCGGACAGGGGGAACGAGCAGTACTTC; CDR3 protein: CASSPDRGNEQYF; CDR3 length: 13; D gene: TRBD1; J gene: TRBJ2-7; V gene: TRBV18; clone size: -
CDR3 DNA: TGTGCCAGCGCTCGAGGGGGGACAGCTAGCACAGATACGCAGTATTTT; CDR3 protein: CASARGGTASTDTQYF; CDR3 length: 16; D gene: -; J gene: TRBJ2-3; V gene: TRBV2; clone size: -